A selection of T cell receptor beta chains follows, all from one sample in a study. Using its own MiXCR run on the 5' RACE reads, TCRdb lists one record per CDR3 protein. The sample has approximately 6,200 distinct CDR3 sequences; around a third are singletons. Input material: naive CD4+ T cells sorted from a lymph node. Receptors originate from a female donor with breast cancer. Both conserved end residues are part of each CDR3. Fields, in order: clone size, V gene, J gene, D gene, CDR3 protein, CDR3 DNA. D genes are given only for firm matches. Size values are once, few and many counts, or a class for expanded clones, and some rows have none.

>medium-sized|TRBV2|TRBJ2-3|.
CASRVYRTDTQYF
TGTGCCAGCAGGGTATACCGCACAGATACGCAGTATTTT
>medium-sized|TRBV4-3|TRBJ1-6|.
CASSQDPQQHHLHF
TGCGCCAGCAGCCAAGATCCTCAGCAGCATCACCTCCACTTT
>.|TRBV27|TRBJ2-7|.
CASSFYTGVEQYF
TGTGCCAGCAGTTTTTATACAGGCGTGGAGCAGTACTTC
>.|TRBV12-3/TRBV12-4|TRBJ2-2|TRBD1
CASSLTGGTGELFF
TGTGCCAGCAGTCTCACAGGGGGCACCGGGGAGCTGTTTTTT
>medium-sized|TRBV10-2|TRBJ2-7|TRBD1
CASTVGTGGLYEQYF
TGCGCCAGCACGGTAGGGACAGGGGGCTTGTACGAGCAGTACTTC
>.|TRBV5-1|TRBJ2-5|TRBD1
CASSFRLHSDRGIQETQYF
TGCGCCAGCAGCTTTCGCCTACATTCGGACAGGGGGATACAAGAGACCCAGTACTTC
>.|TRBV9|TRBJ2-1|TRBD2
CASSAPAGGFNEQFF
TGTGCCAGCAGCGCACCAGCGGGGGGTTTCAATGAGCAGTTCTTC
>.|TRBV29-1|TRBJ2-5|TRBD1
CSVGTGGETQYF
TGCAGCGTTGGGACAGGGGGTGAGACCCAGTACTTC
>.|TRBV5-1|TRBJ1-6|.
CASSLTGTGGSPLHF
TGCGCCAGCAGCTTAACAGGGACCGGGGGATCACCCCTCCACTTT
>large|TRBV30|TRBJ2-7|.
CAWSRGYEQYF
TGTGCCTGGAGTCGCGGCTACGAGCAGTACTTC
>.|TRBV15|TRBJ2-2|TRBD1
CATSRDLPGGNTGELFF
TGTGCCACCAGCAGAGATTTGCCAGGGGGGAACACCGGGGAGCTGTTTTTT
>medium-sized|TRBV12-3/TRBV12-4|TRBJ1-6|.
CASSRQVSDSPLHF
TGTGCCAGCAGTCGACAGGTTTCGGATTCACCCCTCCACTTT
>.|TRBV6-1|TRBJ2-5|TRBD2
CASSYSREGLDTYQETQYF
TGTGCCAGCAGTTACAGCCGGGAGGGCCTCGATACGTACCAAGAGACCCAGTACTTC
>medium-sized|TRBV12-3/TRBV12-4|TRBJ2-1|TRBD2
CASSLLGTKQFF
TGTGCCAGCAGTTTACTAGGGACTAAGCAGTTCTTC
>medium-sized|TRBV2|TRBJ2-5|.
CASSEDRRETQYF
TGTGCCAGCAGCGAGGATCGCAGGGAGACCCAGTACTTC
>.|TRBV24-1|TRBJ2-1|TRBD2
CATSDPGLADYNEQFF
TGTGCCACCAGTGATCCGGGACTAGCGGACTACAATGAGCAGTTCTTC
>.|TRBV11-1|TRBJ2-5|.
CASSLREETQYF
TGTGCCAGCAGCTTAAGGGAAGAGACCCAGTACTTC
>medium-sized|TRBV27|TRBJ1-1|.
CASSFGWDTEAFF
TGTGCCAGCAGTTTTGGGTGGGACACTGAAGCTTTCTTT
>medium-sized|TRBV4-2|TRBJ2-2|.
CASSQDPPGNTGELFF
TGTGCCAGCAGCCAAGATCCCCCAGGGAACACCGGGGAGCTGTTTTTT
>few|TRBV29-1|TRBJ1-5|.
CSVDAGGDQPQHF
TGCAGCGTTGATGCCGGGGGGGATCAGCCCCAGCATTTT
>medium-sized|TRBV20-1|TRBJ2-7|TRBD1
CSARRQGTGEQYF
TGCAGTGCCAGAAGACAGGGAACGGGCGAGCAGTACTTC
>medium-sized|TRBV7-2|TRBJ2-7|.
CASRKPQSSYEQYF
TGTGCCAGCCGAAAGCCTCAGAGCTCCTACGAGCAGTACTTC
>.|TRBV19|TRBJ2-3|.
CATRGAGSTDTQYF
TGTGCCACCCGCGGCGCGGGATCCACAGATACGCAGTATTTT
>medium-sized|TRBV10-1|TRBJ2-5|.
CASSPTVQETQYF
TGCGCCAGCAGTCCCACTGTTCAAGAGACCCAGTACTTC
>medium-sized|TRBV11-2|TRBJ2-5|TRBD2
CASSPSRGGNLKTQYF
TGTGCCAGCAGCCCCTCCCGGGGAGGGAATTTAAAGACCCAGTACTTC
>few|TRBV12-3/TRBV12-4|TRBJ2-3|TRBD1
CASREGTAGDTDTQYF
TGTGCCAGCAGGGAAGGGACAGCTGGGGACACAGATACGCAGTATTTT
>.|TRBV4-2|TRBJ1-5|.
CASSQDTGPIHF
TGTGCCAGCAGCCAAGATACAGGGCCCATACATTTT
>.|TRBV20-1|TRBJ1-1|.
CSAIFSPEAFF
TGCAGTGCTATCTTCTCTCCAGAAGCTTTCTTT
>medium-sized|TRBV27|TRBJ2-1|.
CASSPPSGSSALSYEQFF
TGTGCCAGCAGCCCCCCCTCCGGGTCTAGCGCCTTGAGCTATGAGCAGTTCTTC
>.|TRBV5-1|TRBJ1-2|.
CASTLEAGSDYGYTF
TGCGCCAGCACCCTAGAAGCAGGGTCTGACTATGGCTACACCTTC
>.|TRBV6-6|TRBJ1-6|.
CASSRTSEPLHF
TGTGCCAGCAGTCGAACCAGTGAACCCCTCCACTTT
>few|TRBV7-9|TRBJ1-2|.
CASSLDWNYGYTF
TGTGCCAGCAGCTTAGACTGGAACTATGGCTACACCTTC
>medium-sized|TRBV20-1|TRBJ1-6|.
CSASTGKTSSPLHF
TGCAGTGCTTCGACCGGGAAGACGAGTTCACCCCTCCACTTT
>.|TRBV19|TRBJ1-5|.
CASSGQKVQPQHF
TGTGCCAGCTCGGGACAAAAGGTCCAGCCCCAGCATTTT
>medium-sized|TRBV29-1|TRBJ2-3|.
CSVRQNVQNTQYF
TGCAGCGTCCGACAGAACGTACAGAATACGCAGTATTTT
>.|TRBV4-1|TRBJ2-7|.
CASSWANEQYF
TGCGCCAGCAGCTGGGCGAACGAGCAGTACTTC
>.|TRBV4-2|TRBJ2-2|TRBD1
CASSQESRGRGELFF
TGTGCCAGCAGCCAAGAGTCTAGGGGGCGTGGGGAGCTGTTTTTT
>medium-sized|TRBV5-1|TRBJ2-3|.
CASSLFRGLPDTQYF
TGCGCCAGCAGCTTGTTTCGGGGTTTACCAGATACGCAGTATTTT
>few|TRBV29-1|TRBJ2-1|.
CSVEGTSYNEQFF
TGCAGCGTTGAGGGGACTTCCTACAATGAGCAGTTCTTC
>large|TRBV20-1|TRBJ1-1|.
CSARDPGRSTEAFF
TGCAGTGCTAGAGATCCTGGGAGGTCCACTGAAGCTTTCTTT
>.|TRBV29-1|TRBJ2-7|.
CSVDYRPFSYEQYF
TGCAGCGTTGACTACCGCCCCTTCTCCTACGAGCAGTACTTC
>.|TRBV20-1|TRBJ2-7|TRBD2
CSARPEGQRGYNEQYF
TGCAGTGCTAGACCCGAAGGGCAGCGGGGATACAATGAGCAGTACTTC
>medium-sized|TRBV4-1|TRBJ2-7|.
CASSHPPANSYEQYF
TGCGCCAGCAGCCACCCACCGGCAAACTCCTACGAGCAGTACTTC
>few|TRBV4-2|TRBJ2-7|TRBD1
CASSEGVGTVIYEQYF
TGTGCCAGCAGCGAAGGGGTGGGGACAGTTATATACGAGCAGTACTTC
>.|TRBV12-3/TRBV12-4|TRBJ2-2|TRBD2
CASSFFRLAGNTGELFF
TGTGCCAGCAGTTTTTTTAGACTAGCGGGAAACACCGGGGAGCTGTTTTTC
>.|TRBV6-5|TRBJ1-5|TRBD1
CASSDRVDQPQHF
TGTGCCAGCAGTGACAGGGTCGATCAGCCCCAGCATTTT
>medium-sized|TRBV10-3|TRBJ2-3|TRBD2
CAIGRPGLASTDTQYF
TGTGCCATCGGGCGACCGGGACTAGCGTCCACAGATACGCAGTATTTT
>.|TRBV7-9|TRBJ1-1|.
CASSPTPNTEAFF
TGTGCCAGCAGCCCGACACCGAACACTGAAGCTTTCTTT
>.|TRBV20-1|TRBJ1-6|.
CSARDYVQVDSPLHF
TGCAGTGCTAGAGATTATGTACAGGTCGATTCACCCCTCCACTTT
>few|TRBV5-1|TRBJ2-1|.
CASSLGSRNEQFF
TGCGCCAGCAGCTTGGGATCACGGAATGAGCAGTTCTTC
>.|TRBV12-3/TRBV12-4|TRBJ2-2|.
CASSLDQADTGELFF
TGTGCCAGCAGTTTAGACCAGGCTGACACCGGGGAGCTGTTTTTT
>medium-sized|TRBV20-1|TRBJ2-3|.
CSARDTRARGKDTQYF
TGCAGTGCTAGAGATACCCGGGCGAGGGGGAAAGATACGCAGTATTTT
>.|TRBV20-1|TRBJ1-3|.
CSAREMRQAGNTIYF
TGCAGTGCTAGGGAAATGAGACAGGCTGGAAACACCATATATTTT
>.|TRBV12-3/TRBV12-4|TRBJ2-3|.
CASNPGRGRTTDTQYF
TGTGCCAGCAACCCGGGGAGGGGGAGGACCACAGATACGCAGTATTTT
>medium-sized|TRBV7-2|TRBJ2-5|TRBD2
CASSLVRASGRWETQYF
TGTGCCAGCAGCTTAGTTAGGGCTAGCGGGAGGTGGGAGACCCAGTACTTC